In this sample, the clone carrying this T cell receptor beta chain turned up once. Original processing methods: Estimates of nucleated cell counts were drawn from the amplification of reference gene primers. The protocol was immunoSEQ multiplex PCR, while the TCRdb copy is restricted to in-frame clones and leaves out a portion. V, J and clone size are those of that table, while D and trimming were read from the DNA. The sample shows over 150,000 clones, roughly 90% of them seen only once. The sample belongs to a study of blood T cell repertoires in COVID-19. In germline, CDR1 is SGDLS, CDR2 YYNGEE. This CDR3 is built from 12 residues. V was pared by 5 bases and J by 5 bases, with 8 bases between.

This TCR derives from a man between 18 and 29 years old with COVID-19, enrolled during active disease. Sequencing input: peripheral blood. V and J are TRBV9 and TRBJ2-1; tentatively, D is TRBD1 (6 bases). The CDR3 sequence: CASRGADNEQFF. In DNA, the CDR3 is TGTGCCAGCAGGGGGGCTGACAATGAGCAGTTCTTC.